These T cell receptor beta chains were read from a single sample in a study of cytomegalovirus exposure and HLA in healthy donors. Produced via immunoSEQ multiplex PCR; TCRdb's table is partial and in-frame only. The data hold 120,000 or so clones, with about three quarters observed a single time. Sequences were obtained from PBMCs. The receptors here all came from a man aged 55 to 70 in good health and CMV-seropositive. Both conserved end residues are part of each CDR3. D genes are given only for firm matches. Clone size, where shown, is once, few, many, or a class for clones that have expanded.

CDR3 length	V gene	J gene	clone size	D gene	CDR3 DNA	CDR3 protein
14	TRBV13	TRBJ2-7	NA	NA	TGTGCCAGCAGCCCCGGGGGACCGCATTACGAGCAGTACTTC	CASSPGGPHYEQYF
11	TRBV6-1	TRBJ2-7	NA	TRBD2	TGTGCCAGCAATAGCGGGTACGAGCAGTACTTC	CASNSGYEQYF
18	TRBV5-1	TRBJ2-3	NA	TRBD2	TGCGCCAGCAGCTTGGCGGTAGCGGGGGGCGCTTTTTCAGATACGCAGTATTTT	CASSLAVAGGAFSDTQYF
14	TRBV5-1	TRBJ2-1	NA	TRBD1	TGCGCCAGCAGCCCCGGGACAGGGGGGGATGAGCAGTTCTTC	CASSPGTGGDEQFF
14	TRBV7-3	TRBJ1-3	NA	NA	TGTGCCAGCAGTGACTCGGGGAACGGAAACACCATATATTTT	CASSDSGNGNTIYF
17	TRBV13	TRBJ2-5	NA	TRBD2	TGTGCCAGCAGGAGAGCGTGGCTAGCGGGGGAACAAGAGACCCAGTACTTC	CASRRAWLAGEQETQYF
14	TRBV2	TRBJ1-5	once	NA	TGTGCCAGCACCGACAGGACAGTCAATCAGCCCCAGCATTTT	CASTDRTVNQPQHF
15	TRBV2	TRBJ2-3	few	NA	TGTGCCAGCAGTAGACAGGTACTTAGCACAGATACGCAGTATTTT	CASSRQVLSTDTQYF
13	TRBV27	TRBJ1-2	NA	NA	TGTGCCAGCAGTTTACTGGGGGCAGAGGGCTACACCTTC	CASSLLGAEGYTF
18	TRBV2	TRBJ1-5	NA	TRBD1	TGTGCCAGCAGTGAAGTCCCGACAGGGTTAATGGGCAATCAGCCCCAGCATTTT	CASSEVPTGLMGNQPQHF
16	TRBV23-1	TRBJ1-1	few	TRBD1	TGCGCCAGCAGTCAATCGAAGGCCACAGGGGCCCCTGAAGCTTTCTTT	CASSQSKATGAPEAFF
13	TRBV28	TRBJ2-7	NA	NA	TGTGCCAGCAGTTTATCGGACACGAGCGAGCAGTACTTC	CASSLSDTSEQYF
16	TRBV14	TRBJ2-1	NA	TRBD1	TGTGCCAGCAGCCGACCCGGGACAGGTTCCTACAATGAGCAGTTCTTC	CASSRPGTGSYNEQFF
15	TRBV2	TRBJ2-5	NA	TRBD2	TGTGCCAGCAGTGGGTTACTAGCGGGAGAAGAGACCCAGTACTTC	CASSGLLAGEETQYF
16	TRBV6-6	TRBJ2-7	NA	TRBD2	TGTGCCAGCAGTTACTCTCGGGGTAGCGGGGTCTACGAGCAGTACTTC	CASSYSRGSGVYEQYF
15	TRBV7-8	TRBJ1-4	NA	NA	TGTGCCAGCAGCCCCGCTAGACTCTTGGGTGAAAAACTGTTTTTT	CASSPARLLGEKLFF
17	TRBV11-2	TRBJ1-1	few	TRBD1	TGTGCCAGCAGCTTAGAACTGGGACAGGGATTAAACACTGAAGCTTTCTTT	CASSLELGQGLNTEAFF
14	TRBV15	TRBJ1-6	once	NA	TGTGCCACCAGAGAAGACAGGCATAATTCACCCCTCCACTTT	CATREDRHNSPLHF
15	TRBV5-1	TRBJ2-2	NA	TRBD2	TGCGCCAGCAGCTATGGGGGGGTGAACACCGGGGAGCTGTTTTTT	CASSYGGVNTGELFF
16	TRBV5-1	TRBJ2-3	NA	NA	TGCGCCAGCAGCTTGGACGCGGGACCGGGCACAGATACGCAGTATTTT	CASSLDAGPGTDTQYF
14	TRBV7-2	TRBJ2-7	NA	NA	TGTGCCAGCAGCTTTACAGGGACCTCCTACGAGCAGTACTTC	CASSFTGTSYEQYF
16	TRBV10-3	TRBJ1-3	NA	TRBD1	TGTGCCATCAGGCCGGGACAGGGATTCTCTGGAAACACCATATATTTT	CAIRPGQGFSGNTIYF
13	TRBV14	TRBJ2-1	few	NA	TGTGCCAGCAGCCTAGTACAGGGCGGTGAGCAGTTCTTC	CASSLVQGGEQFF
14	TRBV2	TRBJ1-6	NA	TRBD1	TGTGCCAGCACCATACAGGGGGAAGTTTCACCCCTCCACTTT	CASTIQGEVSPLHF
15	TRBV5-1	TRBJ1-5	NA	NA	TGCGCCAGCAGCTTGGGATTCGGGGGTGGTCAGCCCCAGCATTTT	CASSLGFGGGQPQHF
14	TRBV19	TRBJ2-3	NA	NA	TGTGCCAGTAGTCAGTCCGGGGTTGGAGATACGCAGTATTTT	CASSQSGVGDTQYF
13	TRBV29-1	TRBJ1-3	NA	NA	TGCAGCGCGGCGGGGGGCTCTGGAAACACCATATATTTT	CSAAGGSGNTIYF
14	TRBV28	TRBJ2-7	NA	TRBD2	TGTGCCAGCAGTTCCCCCGGCGGGAGTTACGAGCAGTACTTC	CASSSPGGSYEQYF
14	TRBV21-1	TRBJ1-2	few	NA	TGTGCCAGCAGCAAAGAGACAGGGAACTATGGCTACACCTTC	CASSKETGNYGYTF
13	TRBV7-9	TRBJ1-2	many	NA	TGTGCCAGCAGCCACGGACAGAACTATGGCTACACCTTC	CASSHGQNYGYTF
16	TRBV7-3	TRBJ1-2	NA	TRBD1	TGTGCCAGCAGCTACGGCGGACAGGCGCTTAACTATGGCTACACCTTC	CASSYGGQALNYGYTF
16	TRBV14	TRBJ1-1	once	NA	TGTGCCAGCAGCCAAGATCGACAGCGAGTGAACACTGAAGCTTTCTTT	CASSQDRQRVNTEAFF
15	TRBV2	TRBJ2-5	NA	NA	TGTGCCAGCAGTGAAGACCTCGACAGGAAAGAGACCCAGTACTTC	CASSEDLDRKETQYF
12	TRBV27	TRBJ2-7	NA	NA	TGTGCCAGCACATCTCCAGGGGACGAGCAGTACTTC	CASTSPGDEQYF
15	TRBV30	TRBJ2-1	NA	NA	TGTGCCTGGGATCCGGGACATTTCTCCTACAATGAGCAGTTCTTC	CAWDPGHFSYNEQFF
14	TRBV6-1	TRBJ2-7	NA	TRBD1	TGTGCCAGCAGTGAGGCCAGGGGGACCGACGAGCAGTACTTC	CASSEARGTDEQYF
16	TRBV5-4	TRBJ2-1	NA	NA	TGTGCCAGCAGCCCGGAGGTAGGCAGACTTAACAATGAGCAGTTCTTC	CASSPEVGRLNNEQFF
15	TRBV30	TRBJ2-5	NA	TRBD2	TGTGCCTGGGGGACTAGCGGGAGGGCTCGGGAGACCCAGTACTTC	CAWGTSGRARETQYF
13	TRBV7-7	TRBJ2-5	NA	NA	TGTGCTAGCAGCTTAATCTCCCAAGAGACCCAGTACTTC	CASSLISQETQYF
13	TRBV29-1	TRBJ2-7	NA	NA	TGCAGCGTTGAGTACGGGGGAACCTACGAGCAGTACTTC	CSVEYGGTYEQYF
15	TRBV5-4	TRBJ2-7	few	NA	TGTGCCAGCAGCTCAGGGGTCCGCAACGTCTACGAGCAGTACTTC	CASSSGVRNVYEQYF
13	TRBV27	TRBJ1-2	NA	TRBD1	TGTGCCAGCAGTTTATCTAGGGACAGCCCAGTCGCCTTC	CASSLSRDSPVAF
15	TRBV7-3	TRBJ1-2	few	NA	TGTGCCAGCAGCTTAATTAGGGGCAAGTACTATGGCTACACCTTC	CASSLIRGKYYGYTF
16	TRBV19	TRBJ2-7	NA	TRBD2	TGTGCCAGTAGTACCGGACTAGCGGGGGCTACCTACGAGCAGTACTTC	CASSTGLAGATYEQYF
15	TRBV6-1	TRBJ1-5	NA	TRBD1	TGTGCCAGCACCAGGACAGGGCCCCCCTTGGGGCCCCAGCATTTT	CASTRTGPPLGPQHF
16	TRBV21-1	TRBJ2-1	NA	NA	TGTGCCAGCTGGGATTCCGGGACAGGGACCTACAATGAGCAGTTCTTC	CASWDSGTGTYNEQFF
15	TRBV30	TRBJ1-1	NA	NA	TGTGCCTGGAGTGTCCTTGGGGCAGCGAACACTGAAGCTTTCTTT	CAWSVLGAANTEAFF
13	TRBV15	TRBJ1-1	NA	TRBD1	TGTGCCACCAGCACAAGGACAGGTTCGGTCGGTTTCTTT	CATSTRTGSVGFF
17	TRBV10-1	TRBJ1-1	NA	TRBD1	TGCGCCAGCAGTGACAGGGGGACTTCACGGGCTTACACTGAAGCTTTCTTT	CASSDRGTSRAYTEAFF
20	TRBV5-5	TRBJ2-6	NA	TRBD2	TGTGCCAGCAGCTTGGGGGTTGGGCTAGCGGGAGGGCCTGGGGCCAACGTCCTGACTTTC	CASSLGVGLAGGPGANVLTF
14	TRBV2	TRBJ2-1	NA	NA	TGTGCCAGCAATGACGGGAGTTCCTACAATGAGCAGTTCTTC	CASNDGSSYNEQFF
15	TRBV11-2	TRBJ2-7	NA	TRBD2	TGTGCCAGCAGCTCAGGGACTAGCGGTTCCTACGAGCAGTACTTC	CASSSGTSGSYEQYF
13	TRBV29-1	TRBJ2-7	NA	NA	TGCAGCGTATGGTACTATGGGTCCTACGAGCAGTACTTC	CSVWYYGSYEQYF
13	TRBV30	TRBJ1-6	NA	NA	TGTGCCTGGAGAGGACACGGAGTGTCACCCCTCCACTTT	CAWRGHGVSPLHF